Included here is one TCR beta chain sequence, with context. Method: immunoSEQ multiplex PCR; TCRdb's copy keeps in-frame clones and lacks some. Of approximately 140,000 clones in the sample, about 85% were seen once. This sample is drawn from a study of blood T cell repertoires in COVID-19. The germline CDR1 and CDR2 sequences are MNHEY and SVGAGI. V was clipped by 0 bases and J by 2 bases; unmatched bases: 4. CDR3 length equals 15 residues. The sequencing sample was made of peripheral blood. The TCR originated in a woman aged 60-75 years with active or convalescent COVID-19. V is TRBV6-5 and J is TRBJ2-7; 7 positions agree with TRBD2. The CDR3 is CASSYSASGAYEQYF. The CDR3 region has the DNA TGTGCCAGCAGTTACTCGGCTAGCGGTGCCTACGAGCAGTACTTC.